This T cell receptor beta chain was documented in a study of radiotherapy plus CTLA-4 blockade in lung cancer. Sequenced by immunoSEQ multiplex PCR; TCRdb stores in-frame clones only, minus some. The data show 25,000 to 30,000 clones, 75% to 85% seen once. The CDR3 is 10 residues long. Germline assignment: CDR1 MDHEN and CDR2 SYDVKM. Remarks on this clone: Its antigen is currently unknown.

Focal radiation plus CTLA-4 blockade with ipilimumab was given to patients with chemo-refractory metastatic non-small-cell lung cancer. Study results and caveats: Among reported predictors of response, early blood T cell clone dynamics with interferon-beta performed best.

This material consisted of peripheral blood, taken from a patient treated with radiotherapy plus ipilimumab. The J gene is TRBJ2-5, the V gene TRBV28; D is possibly TRBD2 (5 bases). With the DNA end fitting TRBJ2-7 better, the J assignment may be wrong. The sequence derives from a human donor with non-small cell lung cancer that progressed on radiotherapy plus ipilimumab. CDR3 in amino acids: CASKGVEQYF. CDR3 sequence (DNA): TGTGCCAGCAAGGGAGTCGAGCAGTACTTC.